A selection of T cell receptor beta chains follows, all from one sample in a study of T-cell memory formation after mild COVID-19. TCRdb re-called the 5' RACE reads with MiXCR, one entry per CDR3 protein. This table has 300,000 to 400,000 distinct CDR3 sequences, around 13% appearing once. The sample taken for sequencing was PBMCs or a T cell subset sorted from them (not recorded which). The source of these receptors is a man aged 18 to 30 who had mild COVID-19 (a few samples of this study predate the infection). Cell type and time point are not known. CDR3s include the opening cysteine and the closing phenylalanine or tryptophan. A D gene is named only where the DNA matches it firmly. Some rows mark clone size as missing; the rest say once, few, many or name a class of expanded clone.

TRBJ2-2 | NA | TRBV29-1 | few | TGCAGCGTTGGTGGGGATGGGGTCGGGGAGCTGTTTTTT | CSVGGDGVGELFF
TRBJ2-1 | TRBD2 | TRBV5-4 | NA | TGTGCCAGCAGCTCTAGCGGGGGGGCTCCCCAAAGCTCCTACAATGAGCAGTTCTTC | CASSSSGGAPQSSYNEQFF
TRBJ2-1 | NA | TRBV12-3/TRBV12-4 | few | TGTGCCAGCAGTTTATTTCGGGACTACAATGAGCAGTTCTTC | CASSLFRDYNEQFF
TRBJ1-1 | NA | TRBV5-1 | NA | TGCGCCAGCAGCTTCACGACGGATATGAACACTGAAGCTTTCTTT | CASSFTTDMNTEAFF
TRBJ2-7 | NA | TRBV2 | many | TGTGCCAGCAGTGGGACAGGAGGGTACGAGCAGTACTTC | CASSGTGGYEQYF
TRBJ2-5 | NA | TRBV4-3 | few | TGCGCCAGCAGCCAAGATATCGGGGGCAAGGAGACCCAGTACTTC | CASSQDIGGKETQYF
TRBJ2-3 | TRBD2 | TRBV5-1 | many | TGCGCCAGCAGCATCATAGCGGGGGGGCCAGATACGCAGTATTTT | CASSIIAGGPDTQYF
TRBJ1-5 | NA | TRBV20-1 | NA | TGCAGTGCTAGAGGCCGGGACATCAATAGCAATCAGCCCCAGCATTTT | CSARGRDINSNQPQHF
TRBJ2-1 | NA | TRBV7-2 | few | TGTGCCAGCAGCTTTGTGGAGATCAATGAGCAGTTCTTC | CASSFVEINEQFF
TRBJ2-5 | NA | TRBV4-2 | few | TGTGCCAGCAGCCAGGAACTGGACGAGACCCAGTACTTC | CASSQELDETQYF
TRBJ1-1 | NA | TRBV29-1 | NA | TGCAGCGTTGAGTGGACCGTGAACACTGAAGCTTTCTTT | CSVEWTVNTEAFF
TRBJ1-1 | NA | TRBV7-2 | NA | TGTGCCAGCAGTTCGACCCCCCGCGGGAGTAACACTGAAGCTTTCTTT | CASSSTPRGSNTEAFF
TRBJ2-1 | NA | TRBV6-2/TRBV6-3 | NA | TGTGCCAGCAGTTACACGGGACAAGTTCGCGATGAGCAGTTCTTC | CASSYTGQVRDEQFF
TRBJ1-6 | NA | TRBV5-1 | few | TGCGCCAGCAGCTTGGAGGTTAATTCACCCCTCCACTTT | CASSLEVNSPLHF
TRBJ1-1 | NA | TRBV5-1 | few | TGCGCCAGCAGCGGAACGGATGGTGGTAGCACTGAAGCTTTCTTT | CASSGTDGGSTEAFF
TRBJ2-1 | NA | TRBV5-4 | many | TGTGCCAGCAGCTTGGTGGCGAATGAGCAGTTCTTC | CASSLVANEQFF
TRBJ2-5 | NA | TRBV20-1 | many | TGCAGTGCTAGACGGACTGCCTACCAAGAGACCCAGTACTTC | CSARRTAYQETQYF
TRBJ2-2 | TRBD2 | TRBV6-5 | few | TGTGCCAGCAGTGGCGGGGAGGGACGCGACGGGGAGCTGTTTTTT | CASSGGEGRDGELFF
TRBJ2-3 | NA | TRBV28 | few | TGTGCCAGCAGTGTAACAGGTCAAGATACGCAGTATTTT | CASSVTGQDTQYF
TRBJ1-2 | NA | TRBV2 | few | TGTGCCAGCAGCGTGGGTGGAGTCTATGGCTACACCTTC | CASSVGGVYGYTF
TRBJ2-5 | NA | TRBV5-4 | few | TGTGCCAGCAGCTTGGCCTACGACAGTGGGGAGACCCAGTACTTC | CASSLAYDSGETQYF
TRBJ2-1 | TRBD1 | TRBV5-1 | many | TGCGCCAGCAGCTTGGGGGACAGCTACAATGAGCAGTTCTTC | CASSLGDSYNEQFF
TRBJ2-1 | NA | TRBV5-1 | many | TGCGCCAGCATGTCAGGGGACTACAATGAGCAGTTCTTC | CASMSGDYNEQFF
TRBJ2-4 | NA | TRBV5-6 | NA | TGTGCCAGCAGCTTTGGGGCTCTGAACATTCAGTACTTC | CASSFGALNIQYF
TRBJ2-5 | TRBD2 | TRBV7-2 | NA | TGTGCCAGCAGCAGCTCCGGGACTAGCGGGCAAGAGACCCAGTACTTC | CASSSSGTSGQETQYF
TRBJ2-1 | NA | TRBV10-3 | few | TGTGCCATCAGCGAGGTGGGGGATTACAATGAGCAGTTCTTC | CAISEVGDYNEQFF
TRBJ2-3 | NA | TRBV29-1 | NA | TGCACCGCTTGGCCTATAGGTACAGATACGCAGTATTTT | CTAWPIGTDTQYF
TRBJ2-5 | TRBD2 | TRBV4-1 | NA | TGCGCCAGCAGCCAAGAATGGACTAGCGGGGGTCAAGAGACCCAGTACTTC | CASSQEWTSGGQETQYF
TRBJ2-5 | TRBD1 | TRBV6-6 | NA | TGTGCCAGCAGCCACACAGGGGGGTTGAAAGAGACCCAGTACTTC | CASSHTGGLKETQYF
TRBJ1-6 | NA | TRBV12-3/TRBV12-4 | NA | TGTGCCAGCAGTTTGAGGGTCGGAAGCTCACCCCTCCACTTT | CASSLRVGSSPLHF
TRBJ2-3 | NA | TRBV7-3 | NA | TGTGCCAGCAGCTCACCCACAGGGAAGCGGACAGATACGCAGTATTTT | CASSSPTGKRTDTQYF